This T cell receptor (beta chain) stems from a study of chemoradiotherapy in HPV16-positive cancers (dated by TCRdb to between 2021 and 2024). About the full investigation: Candidate HPV-specific T-cell clones and common TCR motifs were defined by functional T-cell assays performed on cells from a couple of HPV16-positive patients. The candidate HPV-specific TCRs and motifs were then tracked in TCR repertoires from roughly 86 patients with HPV-related cancers. The study asked whether T-cell immunity against the HPV oncoproteins E6 and E7 changes during chemoradiotherapy and whether it affects survival. Results the study describes overall, beyond this receptor: In HPV16-positive patients, expansion of HPV-responsive T cells during chemoradiotherapy was associated with improved recurrence-free survival. Expansion of candidate HPV-specific clones and E7-related TCR motifs was observed in the tumor microenvironment during treatment, whereas no such expansion was observed for non-HPV-specific T cells. The functional definition of HPV-specific T cells came from only a couple of HPV16-positive patients, and the survival association was reported for HPV16-positive patients.

Library preparation used the immunoSEQ multiplex PCR assay. This is the immuneACCESS table as TCRdb keeps it, with only in-frame sequences that have V and J called. A part of the clones is gone; compared with another copy, unresolved V genes explain less than half, and the rest is unexplained. The sample table contains thousands of clones; only one count was recorded for approximately 80% of them. Over 15% of the sample belongs to the ten largest clones. Repertoires were sampled multiple times during chemoradiotherapy, which allowed clonal expansion in the tumor microenvironment to be followed. V is shortened by 2 bases, J by 1 base, and the region joining them spans 15 bases. Spanning cysteine to phenylalanine, the CDR3 consists of 17 amino acids. The entry retains the CDR3 DNA only, 51 bases that are in frame from base 1. From a lookup of the germline V gene, CDR1 and CDR2 are SGHTA and FQGNSA.

Points on this clone: Its antigen has not been determined. Per-base quality was not reported, and no clone a single base away is much larger than it.

This material was obtained from a patient who underwent chemoradiotherapy. The sequence is built from TRBV7-2 and TRBJ2-1, with TRBD2 tentatively as D gene (6 bases match). This clonotype was obtained from a human donor with HPV-associated anogenital cancer. In nucleotide form, the sequence is TGTGCCAGCAGCTTAAACGGAGCGGGTCTTTCCTACAATGAGCAGTTCTTC. Translation gives CASSLNGAGLSYNEQFF.